This T cell receptor beta chain was retrieved from a study of identical twins. On this clonotype itself: The antigen remains unidentified.

TCRdb passed the 5' RACE reads through MiXCR, listing each CDR3 protein once. This table has about 700,000 distinct CDR3 sequences, 8.6% appearing once. The study's findings and limits: Twins shared out-of-frame alpha sequences with excess low generation probability. The abundant beta clonotypes from cord blood had fewer insertions, and memory repertoires had none of this. It was cross-sectional statistical analysis, not following the same donors, that the conclusions relied on. Out-of-frame TCR alpha sharing observed in monozygotic twins exceeded model estimates.

This CDR3 comprises 12 residues. The same specimen was also included in a second study, on yellow fever vaccine responses in identical twins.

The sequenced sample was PBMCs. The genes are TRBV21-1 and TRBJ1-5. TRBV21-1 is recorded as a pseudogene. This TCR came from a woman in her late teens or twenties in good health. CDR3 bases: TGTGCCAGCAGCCCTCAGGATCAGCCCCAGCATTTT. Translation: CASSPQDQPQHF.